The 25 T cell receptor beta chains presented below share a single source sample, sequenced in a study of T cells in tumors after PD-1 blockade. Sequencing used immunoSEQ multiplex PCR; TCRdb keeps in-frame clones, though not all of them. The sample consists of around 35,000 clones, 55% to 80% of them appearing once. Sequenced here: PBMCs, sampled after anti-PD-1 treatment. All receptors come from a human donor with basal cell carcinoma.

CDR3 bases: TGTGCCAGCAGCTTAGAGACAGGGGGCGCGGGGTTGAACATTCAGTACTTC. Translating it yields CASSLETGGAGLNIQYF. This chain joins TRBV11-3 and TRBJ2-4; 10 bases line up with TRBD1. The ends lost 0 bases at V and 7 bases at J; junction bases unmatched: 9. The V gene's germline CDR1 is SGHNT and CDR2 YENEEA. CDR3 length equals 17 residues.

DNA for the CDR3: TGTGCCAGCAGGCCCCGGGACAGGGTACCCTCTGGGGCCAACGTCCTGACTTTC. The encoded protein is CASRPRDRVPSGANVLTF. The V gene is TRBV7-2, the J gene TRBJ2-6; TRBD1 aligns across 9 bases. With V trimmed by 6 bases and J by 0 bases, 9 bases remained unmatched. The CDR3 covers 18 residues. Germline CDR1 SGHTA, CDR2 FQGNSA.

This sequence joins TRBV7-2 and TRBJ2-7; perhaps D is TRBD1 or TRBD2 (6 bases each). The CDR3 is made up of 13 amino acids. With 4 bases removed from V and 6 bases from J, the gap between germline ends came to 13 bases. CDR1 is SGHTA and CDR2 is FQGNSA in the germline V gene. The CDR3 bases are TGTGCCAGCAGCTCCCCGGGGGCGCCCGAGCAGTACTTC. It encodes CASSSPGAPEQYF.

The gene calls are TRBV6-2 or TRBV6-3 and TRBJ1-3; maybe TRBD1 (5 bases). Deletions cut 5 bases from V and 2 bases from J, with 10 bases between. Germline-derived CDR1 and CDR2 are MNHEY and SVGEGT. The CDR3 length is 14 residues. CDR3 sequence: CASSQGETGNTIYF. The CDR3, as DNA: TGTGCCAGCAGTCAAGGGGAAACTGGAAACACCATATATTTT.

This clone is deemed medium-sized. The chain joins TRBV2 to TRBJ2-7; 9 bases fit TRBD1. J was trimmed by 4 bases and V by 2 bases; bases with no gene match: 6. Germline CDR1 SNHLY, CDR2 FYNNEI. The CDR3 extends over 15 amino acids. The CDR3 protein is CASSESRDREYEQYF. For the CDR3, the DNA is TGTGCCAGCAGTGAATCTAGGGACAGGGAGTACGAGCAGTACTTC.

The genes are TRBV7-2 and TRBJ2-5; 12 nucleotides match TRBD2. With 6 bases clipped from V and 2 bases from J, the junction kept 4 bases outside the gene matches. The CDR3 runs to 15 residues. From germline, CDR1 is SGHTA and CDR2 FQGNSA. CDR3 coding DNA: TGTGCCAGCAGTCGGACTAGCGGGGAACAAGAGACCCAGTACTTC. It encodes CASSRTSGEQETQYF.

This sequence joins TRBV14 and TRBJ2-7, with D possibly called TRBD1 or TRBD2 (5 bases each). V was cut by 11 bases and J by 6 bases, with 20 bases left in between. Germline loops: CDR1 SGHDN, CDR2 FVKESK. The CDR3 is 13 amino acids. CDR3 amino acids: CASSGTEGSEQYF. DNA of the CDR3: TGTGCCTCGTCCGGGACCGAGGGTTCCGAGCAGTACTTC.

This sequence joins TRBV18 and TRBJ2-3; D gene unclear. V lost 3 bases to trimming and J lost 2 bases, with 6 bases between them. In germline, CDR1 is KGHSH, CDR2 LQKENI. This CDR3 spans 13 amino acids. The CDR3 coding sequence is TGTGCCAGCTCACCGCAAACCACAGATACGCAGTATTTT. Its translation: CASSPQTTDTQYF.

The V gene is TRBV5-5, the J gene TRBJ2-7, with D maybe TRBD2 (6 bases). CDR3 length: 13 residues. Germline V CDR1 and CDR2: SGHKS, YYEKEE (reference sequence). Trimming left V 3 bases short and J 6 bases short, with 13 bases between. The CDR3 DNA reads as TGTGCCAGCAGCTCGTGGGGGGAAGGCGAGCAGTACTTC. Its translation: CASSSWGEGEQYF.

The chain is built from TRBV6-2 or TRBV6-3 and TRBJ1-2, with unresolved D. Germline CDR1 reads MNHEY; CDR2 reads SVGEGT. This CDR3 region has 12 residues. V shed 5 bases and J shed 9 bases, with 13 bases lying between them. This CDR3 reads CASSEGLYSYTF. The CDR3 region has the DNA TGTGCCAGCAGTGAGGGCCTATACAGCTACACCTTC.

The CDR3 DNA reads TGCGCCAGCAGCTTGGCCCCCAGACAGGAGACCCAGTACTTC. Translation: CASSLAPRQETQYF. This chain links TRBV5-1 with TRBJ2-5; TRBD1 might be the D (5 bases). The CDR3 is made up of 14 amino acids. With 0 bases removed from V and 5 bases from J, the gap between germline ends came to 11 bases. From germline, CDR1 is SGHRS and CDR2 YFSETQ.

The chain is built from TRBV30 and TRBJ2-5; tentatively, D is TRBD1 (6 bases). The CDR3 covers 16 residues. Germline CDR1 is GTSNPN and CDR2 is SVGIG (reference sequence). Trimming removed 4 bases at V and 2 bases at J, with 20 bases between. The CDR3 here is CAWKTQGLGRQETQYF. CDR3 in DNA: TGTGCCTGGAAGACCCAGGGGTTGGGAAGACAAGAGACCCAGTACTTC. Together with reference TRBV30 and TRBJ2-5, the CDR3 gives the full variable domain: SQTIHQWPATLVQPVGSPLSLECTVEGTSNPNLYWYRQAAGRGLQLLFYSVGIGQISSEVPQNLSASRPQDRQFILSSKKLLLSDSGFYLCAWKTQGLGRQETQYFGPGTRLLVL.

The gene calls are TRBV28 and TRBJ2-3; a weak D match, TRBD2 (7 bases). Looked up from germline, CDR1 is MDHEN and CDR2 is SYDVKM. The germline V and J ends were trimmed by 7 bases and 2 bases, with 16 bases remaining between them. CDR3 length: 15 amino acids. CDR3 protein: CASNPRGGATDTQYF. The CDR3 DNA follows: TGTGCCAGCAACCCTAGGGGGGGGGCCACAGATACGCAGTATTTT.

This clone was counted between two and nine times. CDR3 loop: CSVFSGQGRADTQYF. CDR3 coding DNA: TGCAGCGTGTTTAGCGGACAGGGTAGGGCAGATACGCAGTATTTT. This chain joins TRBV29-1 and TRBJ2-3; 8 bases line up with TRBD1. The CDR3 is 15 amino acids. Germline-derived CDR1 and CDR2 are SQVTM and ANQGSEA. The ends lost 6 bases at V and 4 bases at J; junction bases unmatched: 12.

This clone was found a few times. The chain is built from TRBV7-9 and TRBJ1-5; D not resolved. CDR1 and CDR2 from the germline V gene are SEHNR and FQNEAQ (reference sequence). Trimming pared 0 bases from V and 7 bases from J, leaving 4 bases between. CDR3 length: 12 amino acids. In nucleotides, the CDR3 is TGTGCCAGCAGCTTAGCGGGACAGCCCCAGCATTTT. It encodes CASSLAGQPQHF. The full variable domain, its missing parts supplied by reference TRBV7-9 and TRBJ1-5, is DTGVSQNPRHKITKRGQNVTFRCDPISEHNRLYWYRQTLGQGPEFLTYFQNEAQLEKSRLLSDRFSAERPKGSFSTLEIQRTEQGDSAMYLCASSLAGQPQHFGDGTRLSIL.

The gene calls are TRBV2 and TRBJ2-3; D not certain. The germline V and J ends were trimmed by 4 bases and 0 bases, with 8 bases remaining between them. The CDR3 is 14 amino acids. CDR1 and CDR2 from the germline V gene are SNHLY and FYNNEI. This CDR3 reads CASSVGGSTDTQYF. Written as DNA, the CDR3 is TGTGCCAGCAGTGTGGGTGGTAGCACAGATACGCAGTATTTT. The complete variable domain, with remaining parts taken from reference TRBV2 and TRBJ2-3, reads EPEVTQTPSHQVTQMGQEVILRCVPISNHLYFYWYRQILGQKVEFLVSFYNNEISEKSEIFDDQFSVERPDGSNFTLKIRSTKLEDSAMYFCASSVGGSTDTQYFGPGTRLTVL.

Here the CDR3 DNA reads TGCGCCAGCGCGACAGGAAGCTTCGGGGATACGCAGTATTTT. It specifies CASATGSFGDTQYF. The V gene is TRBV5-1, the J gene TRBJ2-3; D perhaps matches TRBD1 (6 bases). V lost 7 bases to trimming and J lost 6 bases, with 18 bases between them. This CDR3 is 14 amino acids long. Germline CDR1 reads SGHRS; CDR2 reads YFSETQ.

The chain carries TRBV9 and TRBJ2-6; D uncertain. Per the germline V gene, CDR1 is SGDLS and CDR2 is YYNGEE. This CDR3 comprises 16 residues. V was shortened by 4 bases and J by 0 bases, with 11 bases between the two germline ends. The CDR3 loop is CASSPPMSSGANVLTF. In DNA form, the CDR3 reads TGTGCCAGCAGCCCACCGATGTCCTCTGGGGCCAACGTCCTGACTTTC.

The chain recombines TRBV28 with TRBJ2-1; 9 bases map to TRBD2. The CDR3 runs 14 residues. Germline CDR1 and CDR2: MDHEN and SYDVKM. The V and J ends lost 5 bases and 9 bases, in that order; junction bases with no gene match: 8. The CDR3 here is CASSNSGSSIEQFF. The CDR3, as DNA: TGTGCCAGCAGTAATAGCGGGAGTAGTATTGAGCAGTTCTTC.

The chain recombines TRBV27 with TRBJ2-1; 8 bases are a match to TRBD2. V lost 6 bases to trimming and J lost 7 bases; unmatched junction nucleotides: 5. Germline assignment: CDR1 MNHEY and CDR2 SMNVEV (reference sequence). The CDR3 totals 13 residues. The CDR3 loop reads CASRASGGNEQFF. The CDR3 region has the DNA TGTGCCAGCAGAGCCTCGGGAGGGAATGAGCAGTTCTTC.

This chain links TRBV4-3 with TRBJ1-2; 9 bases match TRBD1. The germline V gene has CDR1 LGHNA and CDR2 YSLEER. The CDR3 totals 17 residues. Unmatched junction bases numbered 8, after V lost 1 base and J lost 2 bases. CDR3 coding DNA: TGCGCCAGCAGCCAAGCGTTTTCTGGGACAGGGAACTATGGCTACACCTTC. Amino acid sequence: CASSQAFSGTGNYGYTF.

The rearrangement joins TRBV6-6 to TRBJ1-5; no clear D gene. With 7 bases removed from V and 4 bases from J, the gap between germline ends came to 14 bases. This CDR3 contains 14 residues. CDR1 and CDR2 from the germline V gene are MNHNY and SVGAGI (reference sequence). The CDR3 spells CASKRESDNQPQHF. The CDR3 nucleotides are TGTGCCAGCAAGAGGGAGTCGGATAATCAGCCCCAGCATTTT.

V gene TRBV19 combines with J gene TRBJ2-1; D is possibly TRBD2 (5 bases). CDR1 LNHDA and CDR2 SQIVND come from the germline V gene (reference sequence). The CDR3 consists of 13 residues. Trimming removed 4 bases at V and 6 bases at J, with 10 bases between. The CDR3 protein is CASSTGWVNEQFF. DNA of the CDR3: TGTGCCAGTAGTACGGGATGGGTCAATGAGCAGTTCTTC.

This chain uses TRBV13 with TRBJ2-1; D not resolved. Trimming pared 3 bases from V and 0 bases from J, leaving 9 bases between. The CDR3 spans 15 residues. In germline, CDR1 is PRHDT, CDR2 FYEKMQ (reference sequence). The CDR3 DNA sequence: TGTGCCAGCAGCTTTAGCTCGGGCTCCTACAATGAGCAGTTCTTC. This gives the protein CASSFSSGSYNEQFF.

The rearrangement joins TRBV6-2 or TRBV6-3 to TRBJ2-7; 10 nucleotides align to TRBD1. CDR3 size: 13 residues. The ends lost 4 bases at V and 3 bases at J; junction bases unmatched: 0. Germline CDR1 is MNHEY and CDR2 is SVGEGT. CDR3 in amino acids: CASSWDRGYEQYF. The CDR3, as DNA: TGTGCCAGCAGTTGGGACAGGGGCTACGAGCAGTACTTC.